The 7 T cell receptor beta chains in this list originate from one sample, sequenced in a study of regulatory T cells in long-lasting Graves disease. Combining iRepertoire HTBI primers with Arm-PCR of CDR3 regions, the authors built TCR beta libraries. TCRdb reanalysed the multiplex PCR reads using MiXCR and keeps one entry per CDR3 protein. The sample lists over 450,000 distinct CDR3 sequences; approximately 12% were seen once. The sample's time point: newly diagnosed GD, antithyroid drugs for less than 3 months. Construction of the TCR library relied on RNA isolated from PBMCs. These data also featured in a second study, about T cells in Graves' hyperthyroidism and ophthalmopathy.

Here the sequenced sample was peripheral blood mononuclear cells (PBMCs), taken at new diagnosis, from a patient treated with antithyroid drugs. The origin of the receptors is a woman aged 25 to 45 with Graves disease.

This clonotype was seen only a few times. A read error may produce the germline difference seen at one junction end. The chain has TRBV7-6 and TRBJ2-3, with D perhaps matching TRBD2 (5 bases). CDR1 and CDR2 from the germline V gene are SGHVS and FNYEAQ. The CDR3 contains 13 residues. The CDR3 DNA reads as TGTGCCAGCGGCTTAGCGTTTGTGGGGACGCAGTATTTT. It specifies CASGLAFVGTQYF.

With regard to this clonotype: The CDR3 does not end in the conserved phenylalanine or tryptophan, so this is likely a read error. No DNA is shown, since the ends of the CDR3 on it are uncertain; the CDR3 is the one TCRdb lists. This chain joins TRBV24-1 and TRBJ1-5. Germline V gene sequence: CDR1 KGHDR, CDR2 SFDVKD. The CDR3 has 13 residues if both end residues are counted. CDR3 residues: CATRAVAISPSIL.

This clonotype has ten or more counts. The chain combines TRBV27 with TRBJ1-3, with TRBD1 matching over 8 bases. The CDR3 contains 14 residues. Germline values: CDR1 MNHEY, CDR2 SMNVEV (reference sequence). J lost 2 bases, V lost 4 bases, and 1 base had no gene match. The CDR3 DNA is TGTGCCAGCAGTTCGACAGGGGCTGGAAACACCATATATTTT. Translating it yields CASSSTGAGNTIYF.

Ten or more counts support this clonotype. This rearrangement joins TRBV6-1 to TRBJ2-5, with D hard to call. The germline V gene has CDR1 MNHNS and CDR2 SASEGT. The CDR3 spans 14 residues. The V and J ends lost 4 bases and 3 bases respectively, with 12 bases between them. The CDR3 loop is CASSASTGEETQYF. CDR3 bases: TGTGCCAGCAGTGCTTCGACTGGTGAAGAGACCCAGTACTTC.

This clonotype occurred many times. CDR3 sequence (DNA): TGTGCCTGGAGCGGGGGGACAGTTGCCGGGGAGCTGTTTTTT. Translated: CAWSGGTVAGELFF. The chain employs TRBV30 and TRBJ2-2; D may correspond to TRBD1 or TRBD2 (7 bases each). The CDR3 is 14 amino acids. The V gene's germline CDR1 is GTSNPN and CDR2 SVGIG (reference sequence). V lost 3 bases to trimming and J lost 6 bases, with 14 bases between them.

The V gene is TRBV19, the J gene TRBJ2-7; perhaps TRBD1 as D (6 bases). This CDR3 region has 15 residues. Trimming removed 8 bases at V and 2 bases at J, with 19 bases between. CDR1 is LNHDA, CDR2 SQIVND, per germline (reference sequence). The CDR3 sequence is CASSEGRTAPYEQYF. Written as DNA, the CDR3 is TGTGCCAGTTCCGAGGGACGGACAGCTCCCTACGAGCAGTACTTC.

This clonotype was seen ten or more times. The chain links TRBV11-2 to TRBJ1-1, with D unresolved. This CDR3 region has 13 residues. CDR1 and CDR2 (germline): SGHAT, FQNNGV. V was trimmed by 4 bases and J by 0 bases, leaving 6 bases between them. CDR3 sequence: CASSSSVNTEAFF. In nucleotides, the CDR3 is TGTGCCAGCAGCTCCTCAGTGAACACTGAAGCTTTCTTT.